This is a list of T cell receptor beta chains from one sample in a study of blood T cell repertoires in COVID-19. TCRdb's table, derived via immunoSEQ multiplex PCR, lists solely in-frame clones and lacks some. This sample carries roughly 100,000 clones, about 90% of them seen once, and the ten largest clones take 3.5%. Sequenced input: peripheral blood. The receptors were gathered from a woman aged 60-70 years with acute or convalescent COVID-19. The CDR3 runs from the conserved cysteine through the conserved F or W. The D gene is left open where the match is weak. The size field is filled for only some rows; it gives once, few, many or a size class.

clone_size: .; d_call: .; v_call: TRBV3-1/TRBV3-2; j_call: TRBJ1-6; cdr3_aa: CASSQRGGSPLHF; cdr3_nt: TGTGCCAGCAGCCAAAGGGGAGGTTCACCCCTCCACTTT
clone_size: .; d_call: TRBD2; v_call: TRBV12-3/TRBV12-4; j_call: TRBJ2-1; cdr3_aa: CASSSSGRAPQFF; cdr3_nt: TGTGCCAGCAGTTCTAGCGGGAGGGCCCCTCAGTTCTTC
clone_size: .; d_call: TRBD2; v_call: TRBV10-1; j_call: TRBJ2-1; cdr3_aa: CASSDSGGGGTNEQFF; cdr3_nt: TGCGCCAGCAGTGACAGCGGGGGAGGAGGTACGAATGAGCAGTTCTTC
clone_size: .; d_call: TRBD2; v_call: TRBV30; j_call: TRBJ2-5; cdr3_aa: CAWSSGRETQYF; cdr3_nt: TGTGCCTGGAGTAGCGGGAGAGAGACCCAGTACTTC
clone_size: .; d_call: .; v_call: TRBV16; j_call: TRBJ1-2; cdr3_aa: CASSPMGAYADYGYTF; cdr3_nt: TGTGCCAGCAGCCCAATGGGGGCATACGCCGACTATGGCTACACCTTC
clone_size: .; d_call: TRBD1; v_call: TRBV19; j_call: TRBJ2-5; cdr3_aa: CASSPDRAYQETQYF; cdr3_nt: TGTGCCAGTAGTCCGGACAGGGCTTACCAAGAGACCCAGTACTTC
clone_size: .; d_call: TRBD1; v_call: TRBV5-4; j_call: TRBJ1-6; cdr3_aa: CASSSSGQGSSYNSPLHF; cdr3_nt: TGTGCCAGCAGCTCGAGTGGACAGGGGAGCTCCTATAATTCACCCCTCCACTTT
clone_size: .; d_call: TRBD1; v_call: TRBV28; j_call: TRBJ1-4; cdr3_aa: CASSLWSGTANMFF; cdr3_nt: TGTGCCAGCAGTTTATGGTCCGGGACAGCGAACATGTTTTTT
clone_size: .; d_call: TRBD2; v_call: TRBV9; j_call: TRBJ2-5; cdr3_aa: CASSVSSGGGVGAQYF; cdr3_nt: TGTGCCAGCAGCGTGTCTAGCGGAGGCGGGGTGGGAGCCCAGTACTTC
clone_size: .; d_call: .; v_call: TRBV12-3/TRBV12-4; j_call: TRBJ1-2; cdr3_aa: CATRDFYYTF; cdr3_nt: TGTGCCACCCGGGATTTTTACTACACCTTC
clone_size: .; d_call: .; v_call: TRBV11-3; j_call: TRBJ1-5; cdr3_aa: CASSFSNGQPQHF; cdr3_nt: TGTGCCAGCAGCTTCTCTAACGGTCAGCCCCAGCATTTT
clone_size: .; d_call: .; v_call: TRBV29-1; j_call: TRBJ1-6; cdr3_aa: CSVAQGRYNSPLHF; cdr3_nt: TGCAGCGTTGCCCAGGGCCGATATAATTCACCCCTCCACTTT
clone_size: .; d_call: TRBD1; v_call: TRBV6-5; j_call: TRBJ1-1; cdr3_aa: CASSYGGQGKGTEAFF; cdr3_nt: TGTGCCAGCAGTTACGGGGGACAGGGAAAGGGCACTGAAGCTTTCTTT
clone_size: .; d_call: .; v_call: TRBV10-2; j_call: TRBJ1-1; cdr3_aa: CASSDGGRTEAFF; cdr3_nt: TGCGCCAGCAGTGACGGCGGGAGGACTGAAGCTTTCTTT
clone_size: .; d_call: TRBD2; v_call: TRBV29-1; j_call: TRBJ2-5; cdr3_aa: CSVGGIGETQYF; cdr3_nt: TGCAGCGTCGGGGGGATCGGGGAGACCCAGTACTTC
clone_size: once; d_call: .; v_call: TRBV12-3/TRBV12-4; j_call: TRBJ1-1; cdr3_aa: CASSPLGNTEAFF; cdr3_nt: TGTGCCAGCAGTCCCCTCGGGAACACTGAAGCTTTCTTT
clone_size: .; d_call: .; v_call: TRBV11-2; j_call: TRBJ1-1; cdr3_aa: CASSFQGSTEAFF; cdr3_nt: TGTGCCAGCAGTTTTCAGGGAAGCACTGAAGCTTTCTTT
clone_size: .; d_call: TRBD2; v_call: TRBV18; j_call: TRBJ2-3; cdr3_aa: CASSSGLAARISDTQYF; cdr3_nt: TGTGCCAGCTCCTCGGGACTAGCGGCTAGGATTTCAGATACGCAGTATTTT
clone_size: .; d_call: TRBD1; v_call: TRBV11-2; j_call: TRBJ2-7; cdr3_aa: CASSYHRGHEQYF; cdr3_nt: TGTGCCAGCAGCTACCACAGGGGCCACGAGCAGTACTTC
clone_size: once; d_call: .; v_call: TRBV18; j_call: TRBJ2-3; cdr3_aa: CASSDGSSTDTQYF; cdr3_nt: TGTGCCAGCTCCGACGGGTCTAGCACAGATACGCAGTATTTT
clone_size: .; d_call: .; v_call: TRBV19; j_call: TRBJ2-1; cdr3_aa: CASSINSGYYNEQFF; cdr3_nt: TGTGCCAGTAGTATAAACAGCGGTTACTACAATGAGCAGTTCTTC
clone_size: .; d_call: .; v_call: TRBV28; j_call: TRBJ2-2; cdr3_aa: CASTSGSRRELFF; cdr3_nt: TGTGCCAGCACCAGTGGGAGTAGGCGGGAGCTGTTTTTT
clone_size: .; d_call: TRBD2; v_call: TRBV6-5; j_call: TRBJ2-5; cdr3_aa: CASRRLAGGRETQYF; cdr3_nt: TGTGCCAGCAGGAGACTAGCGGGAGGGCGGGAGACCCAGTACTTC
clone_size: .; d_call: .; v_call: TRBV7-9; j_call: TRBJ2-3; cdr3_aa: CASSLVGGWTDTQYF; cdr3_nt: TGTGCCAGCAGCTTAGTAGGGGGTTGGACAGATACGCAGTATTTT
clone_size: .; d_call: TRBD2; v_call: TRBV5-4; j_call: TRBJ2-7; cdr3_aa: CASSLGREGYEQYF; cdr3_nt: TGTGCCAGCAGCTTGGGCAGGGAGGGCTACGAGCAGTACTTC
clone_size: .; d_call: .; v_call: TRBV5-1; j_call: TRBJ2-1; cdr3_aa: CASSIGSGALIDEQFF; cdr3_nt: TGCGCCAGCAGTATTGGGTCAGGGGCTTTGATTGATGAGCAGTTCTTC
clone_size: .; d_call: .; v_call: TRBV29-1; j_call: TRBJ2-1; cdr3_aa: CSVVSPNNEQFF; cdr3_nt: TGCAGCGTTGTGTCTCCTAACAATGAGCAGTTCTTC
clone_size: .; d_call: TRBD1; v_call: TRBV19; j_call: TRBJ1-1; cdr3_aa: CATRQGSEAFF; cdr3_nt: TGTGCCACCCGACAGGGTTCTGAAGCTTTCTTT
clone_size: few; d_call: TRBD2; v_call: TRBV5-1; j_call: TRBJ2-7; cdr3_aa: CASSPPAGGPFYEQYF; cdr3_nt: TGCGCCAGCAGCCCCCCCGCGGGAGGCCCCTTCTACGAGCAGTACTTC
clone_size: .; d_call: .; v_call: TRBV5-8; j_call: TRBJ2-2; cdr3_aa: CASSPRVRTNTGELFF; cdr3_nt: TGTGCCAGCAGCCCGCGGGTTAGAACGAACACCGGGGAGCTGTTTTTT
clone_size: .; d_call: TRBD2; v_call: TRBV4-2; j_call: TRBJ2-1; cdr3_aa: CASSQATSGTYNEQFF; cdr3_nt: TGTGCCAGCAGCCAGGCGACTAGCGGAACCTACAATGAGCAGTTCTTC
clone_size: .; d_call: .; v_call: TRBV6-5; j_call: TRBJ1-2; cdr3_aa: CASGKGANYGYTF; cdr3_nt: TGTGCCAGCGGAAAGGGGGCTAACTATGGCTACACCTTC
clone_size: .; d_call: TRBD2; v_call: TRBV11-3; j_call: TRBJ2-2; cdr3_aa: CASSFSGSTTGELFF; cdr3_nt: TGTGCCAGCAGCTTTAGCGGGAGTACCACCGGGGAGCTGTTTTTT
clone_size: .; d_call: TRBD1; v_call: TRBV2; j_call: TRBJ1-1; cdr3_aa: CASSGGQVSNTEAFF; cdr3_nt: TGTGCCAGCAGTGGGGGACAGGTCTCGAACACTGAAGCTTTCTTT
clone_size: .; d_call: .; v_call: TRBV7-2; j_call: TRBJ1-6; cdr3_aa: CASSLVGRVNSPLHF; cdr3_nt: TGTGCCAGCAGCTTAGTTGGCAGGGTGAACTCACCCCTCCACTTT